This entry lists 30 T cell receptor beta chains sequenced from one sample in a study of T cells in tuberculosis. Assay: immunoSEQ multiplex PCR; the TCRdb copy retains only in-frame clones and omits some. The data show around 49,000 clones, about 95% seen once. Time point reported: new active TB diagnosis, blood taken before or within 7 days of starting treatment. This specimen was PBMCs, taken at tuberculosis diagnosis. The receptors were gathered from an adult with tuberculosis.

The chain uses TRBV6-6 and TRBJ1-2; weak D call: TRBD1 (6 bases). Germline CDR1 and CDR2: MNHNY and SVGAGI (reference sequence). V was shortened by 7 bases and J by 0 bases, with 12 bases between the two germline ends. The CDR3 spans 14 residues. CDR3 protein: CASIPGTTNYGYTF. The CDR3 DNA reads as TGTGCCAGCATTCCCGGGACAACTAACTATGGCTACACCTTC.

The chain links TRBV15 to TRBJ2-6; D uncertain. Germline loops: CDR1 LNHNV, CDR2 YYDKDF (reference sequence). Between the trimmed V and J ends, which lost 0 bases and 0 bases, there was a span of 6 bases. The CDR3 is 16 residues long. CDR3 in DNA: TGTGCCACCAGCAGAGAACGTAGCTCTGGGGCCAACGTCCTGACTTTC. This encodes CATSRERSSGANVLTF.

V is TRBV6-1 and J is TRBJ1-1, with 9 bases aligning to TRBD1. This CDR3 spans 14 amino acids. From germline, CDR1 is MNHNS and CDR2 SASEGT. Trimming cost V 6 bases and J 7 bases; bases outside gene matches: 9. The CDR3 DNA follows: TGTGCCAGCAGCTCCACCGGGACAGGGATTGAAGCTTTCTTT. This codes for CASSSTGTGIEAFF.

The chain employs TRBV7-2 and TRBJ1-6; weak D call: TRBD1 (6 bases). The CDR3 contains 14 residues. V was trimmed by 5 bases and J by 17 bases, leaving 22 bases between them. CDR1 is SGHTA, CDR2 FQGNSA, per germline. Here the CDR3 reads CASSPAAGAGDFHF. The CDR3 region has the DNA TGTGCCAGCAGCCCTGCCGCGGGGGCCGGGGATTTCCACTTT.

This clone appeared once. V gene TRBV9 combines with J gene TRBJ2-2; 7 bases fit TRBD1. CDR1 and CDR2 (germline): SGDLS, YYNGEE. CDR3 length: 15 residues. Trimming removed 2 bases from V and 4 bases from J; junction bases left unmatched: 5. The CDR3 here is CASSVHTGATGELFF. CDR3 sequence (DNA): TGTGCCAGCAGCGTGCATACAGGGGCCACCGGGGAGCTGTTTTTT.

This chain joins TRBV7-2 and TRBJ2-7; D perhaps matches TRBD2 (7 bases). The germline CDR1 and CDR2 sequences are SGHTA and FQGNSA. V lost 5 bases and J lost 6, with 17 bases in between. The CDR3 sequence is 14 residues long. The CDR3 is CASSANGGRIEQYF. DNA of the CDR3: TGTGCCAGCAGCGCTAACGGGGGGCGCATCGAGCAGTACTTC.

In this sample, this clone turned up once. The chain employs TRBV2 and TRBJ2-2; 7 bases fit TRBD2. Germline CDR1 SNHLY, CDR2 FYNNEI. CDR3 length: 14 amino acids. J was trimmed by 4 bases and V by 4 bases; bases with no gene match: 3. The CDR3 DNA is TGTGCCAGCAGTGGACTAGCTCGCACCGGGGAGCTGTTTTTT. Translation: CASSGLARTGELFF.

J is TRBJ2-3 and V is TRBV5-1; tentative D call: TRBD1 (5 bases). The CDR3 length is 15 residues. CDR1 is SGHRS and CDR2 is YFSETQ in the germline V gene. V was trimmed by 4 bases and J by 0 bases, leaving 12 bases between them. The CDR3 region is CASSLQVASTDTQYF. DNA for the CDR3: TGCGCCAGCAGCCTACAGGTGGCTAGCACAGATACGCAGTATTTT.

The chain combines TRBV28 with TRBJ1-2; 7 positions match TRBD1. There are 19 residues in the CDR3. With V trimmed by 3 bases and J by 5 bases, 21 bases remained unmatched. The V gene's germline CDR1 is MDHEN and CDR2 SYDVKM. CDR3 protein: CASSFEWWPTGTEWYGYTF. Here the CDR3 DNA reads TGTGCCAGCAGTTTCGAATGGTGGCCAACCGGGACAGAGTGGTATGGCTACACCTTC.

The chain couples TRBV15 to TRBJ1-2, with TRBD1 matching over 8 bases. Germline V lookup: CDR1 LNHNV, CDR2 YYDKDF (reference sequence). The V gene end was trimmed by 1 base and the J gene end by 2 bases; junction bases not matched to a gene: 3. This CDR3 comprises 15 residues. CDR3 sequence (DNA): TGTGCCACCAGCAGAGTGACAGGGGCGAACTATGGCTACACCTTC. Its protein product is CATSRVTGANYGYTF. Complete variable domain (other parts from reference TRBV15 and TRBJ1-2): DAMVIQNPRYQVTQFGKPVTLSCSQTLNHNVMYWYQQKSSQAPKLLFHYYDKDFNNEADTPDNFQSRRPNTSFCFLDIRSPGLGDTAMYLCATSRVTGANYGYTFGSGTRLTVV.

The chain uses TRBV4-3 and TRBJ2-3; D remains ambiguous. The V end was cut by 0 bases, the J end by 6 bases, with 10 bases between. The CDR3 totals 14 residues. Germline CDR1 LGHNA, CDR2 YSLEER. CDR3 bases: TGCGCCAGCAGCCAAGACTTAGCCGGGGATACGCAGTATTTT. It specifies CASSQDLAGDTQYF.

The chain employs TRBV7-8 and TRBJ1-1, with TRBD1 matching 7 bases. The CDR3 consists of 17 residues. Trimming cost V 2 bases and J 4 bases; bases outside gene matches: 13. Germline-derived CDR1 and CDR2 are SGHVS and FQNEAQ. Here the CDR3 DNA reads TGTGCCAGCAGCTTAAACCTACGCAGGGGGGCTCGCACTGAAGCTTTCTTT. Amino acid sequence: CASSLNLRRGARTEAFF.

This chain connects TRBV6-5 to TRBJ1-1; D might be TRBD1 (6 bases). Germline values: CDR1 MNHEY, CDR2 SVGAGI. The CDR3 is 12 amino acids. V dropped 6 bases and J dropped 9 bases, with 14 bases sitting between them. CDR3 amino acids: CASSHEQGKAFF. The CDR3 region has the DNA TGTGCCAGCAGCCACGAACAGGGAAAAGCTTTCTTT.

The rearrangement links TRBV7-2 to TRBJ2-5, with TRBD2 identical over 7 bases. The trim removed 0 bases at V and 5 bases at J, leaving 9 bases unmatched. This CDR3 contains 16 residues. Per germline, CDR1 SGHTA and CDR2 FQGNSA. The CDR3 is CASSLAASSGGETQYF. DNA for the CDR3: TGTGCCAGCAGCTTAGCGGCCTCTAGCGGAGGCGAGACCCAGTACTTC.

The V and J genes are TRBV7-9 and TRBJ1-4; D may be TRBD1 (5 bases). CDR1 is SEHNR, CDR2 FQNEAQ, per germline (reference sequence). The CDR3 length is 16 residues. With 2 bases removed from V and 2 bases from J, the gap between germline ends came to 12 bases. CDR3 protein: CASSLLSGGTNEKLFF. Written as DNA, the CDR3 is TGTGCCAGCAGCTTACTTTCGGGGGGGACTAATGAAAAACTGTTTTTT. Variable domain in full (rest from reference TRBV7-9 and TRBJ1-4): DTGVSQNPRHKITKRGQNVTFRCDPISEHNRLYWYRQTLGQGPEFLTYFQNEAQLEKSRLLSDRFSAERPKGSFSTLEIQRTEQGDSAMYLCASSLLSGGTNEKLFFGSGTQLSVL.

This clone has more than one count but fewer than ten. The chain employs TRBV6-6 and TRBJ1-3; possible D gene TRBD1, 5 bases. Germline CDR1 and CDR2: MNHNY and SVGAGI (reference sequence). V was pared by 8 bases and J by 0 bases, with 11 bases between. CDR3 length: 14 amino acids. CDR3 sequence (DNA): TGTGCCAGCCTGGGGGGTAGCTCTGGAAACACCATATATTTT. This encodes CASLGGSSGNTIYF.

This rearrangement joins TRBV30 to TRBJ1-5, with D perhaps TRBD1 (6 bases). The CDR3 has 15 residues. The V end was cut by 2 bases, the J end by 5 bases, with 16 bases between. Germline loops: CDR1 GTSNPN, CDR2 SVGIG (reference sequence). The CDR3, as DNA: TGTGCCTGGAGTCCTCCTCGGACAGTCGATCAGCCCCAGCATTTT. Translation: CAWSPPRTVDQPQHF.

This chain joins TRBV10-3 and TRBJ2-7; 7 nucleotides align to TRBD2. Germline V gives CDR1 ENHRY, CDR2 SYGVKD. CDR3 length: 16 residues. V lost 6 bases to trimming and J lost 0 bases; unmatched junction nucleotides: 11. This CDR3 is CAIRRSGGGNSYEQYF. The CDR3 DNA reads TGTGCCATCAGGCGGTCGGGCGGGGGAAACTCCTACGAGCAGTACTTC.

The chain uses TRBV7-2 and TRBJ1-4; D is ambiguous. Deletions cut 2 bases from V and 8 bases from J, with 12 bases between. The CDR3 length is 14 residues. The V gene's germline CDR1 is SGHTA and CDR2 FQGNSA. CDR3: CASSLIGEREKLFF. The CDR3, as DNA: TGTGCCAGCAGCTTAATCGGCGAGCGGGAAAAACTGTTTTTT.

This sequence joins TRBV30 and TRBJ1-2, with D perhaps matching TRBD1 (6 bases). This CDR3 comprises 14 residues. Trimming shortened V by 5 bases and J by 4 bases, and 17 bases separated the two germline ends. Germline V gene sequence: CDR1 GTSNPN, CDR2 SVGIG (reference sequence). The CDR3 sequence: CAWSNLTGFYGYTF. Here the CDR3 DNA reads TGTGCCTGGTCTAACCTTACAGGGTTCTATGGCTACACCTTC.

V usage is TRBV30 and J usage is TRBJ1-1; tentatively, D is TRBD1 (6 bases). Germline CDR1 and CDR2: GTSNPN and SVGIG (reference sequence). The CDR3 spans 12 residues. V lost 8 bases and J 4 bases, leaving 14 bases between the germline ends. The CDR3 sequence: CAIWGPGTEAFF. In nucleotides, the CDR3 is TGTGCCATCTGGGGGCCAGGCACTGAAGCTTTCTTT.

V and J are TRBV27 and TRBJ1-2, with D perhaps TRBD1 (6 bases). The CDR3 contains 15 residues. The V end was cut by 7 bases, the J end by 4 bases, with 19 bases between. CDR1 is MNHEY and CDR2 is SMNVEV in the germline V gene (reference sequence). The CDR3 reads CASMGRGGSSYGYTF. The CDR3 nucleotides are TGTGCCAGCATGGGGAGGGGGGGGTCGAGCTATGGCTACACCTTC.

V is TRBV28 and J is TRBJ1-2, with no clear D. Germline CDR1 MDHEN, CDR2 SYDVKM. This CDR3 comprises 12 residues. V lost 7 bases, J lost 8 bases, and 14 bases lay in between. The CDR3 DNA reads TGTGCCAGCACCGTTATCGGCGGGGGCTACACCTTC. Translating it yields CASTVIGGGYTF.

The V call is TRBV19, the J call TRBJ1-1; D is uncertain. Germline assignment: CDR1 LNHDA and CDR2 SQIVND (reference sequence). The CDR3 consists of 15 residues. The V and J ends lost 6 bases and 0 bases respectively, with 14 bases between them. CDR3 residues: CASSRGSRLNTEAFF. The CDR3 nucleotides read TGTGCCAGTAGCAGAGGGTCTCGGCTGAACACTGAAGCTTTCTTT.

This sequence joins TRBV27 and TRBJ1-2; 7 nucleotides align to TRBD1. Germline trimming cut 4 bases from V and 6 bases from J; bases unmatched to any gene: 11. This CDR3 comprises 15 residues. The germline CDR1 and CDR2 sequences are MNHEY and SMNVEV (reference sequence). The CDR3: CASSSLDRPGDGYTF. The CDR3 DNA follows: TGTGCCAGCAGTTCGTTGGACAGGCCCGGGGATGGCTACACCTTC.

V usage is TRBV6-1 and J usage is TRBJ1-2; 9 nucleotides align to TRBD1. J was trimmed by 5 bases and V by 4 bases; bases with no gene match: 8. CDR3 size: 15 residues. The germline V gene has CDR1 MNHNS and CDR2 SASEGT. In nucleotides, the CDR3 is TGTGCCAGCAGTGCGGGACAGGGAGGCGGGTATGGCTACACCTTC. It yields the protein CASSAGQGGGYGYTF.

The chain joins TRBV5-4 to TRBJ2-1, with 7 bases matching TRBD2. The trim removed 2 bases at V and 16 bases at J, leaving 9 bases unmatched. CDR1 SGHNT and CDR2 YYREEE come from the germline V gene (reference sequence). The CDR3 extends over 12 amino acids. The CDR3 DNA reads as TGTGCCAGCAGCTTTCCTAGCGGCGGCGGATTCTTC. Translating it yields CASSFPSGGGFF. The whole variable domain, remainder taken from reference TRBV5-4 and TRBJ2-1, is ETGVTQSPTHLIKTRGQQVTLRCSSQSGHNTVSWYQQALGQGPQFIFQYYREEENGRGNFPPRFSGLQFPNYSSELNVNALELDDSALYLCASSFPSGGGFFGPGTRLTVL.

The chain combines TRBV7-2 with TRBJ2-3, with 8 bases that match TRBD1. From germline, CDR1 is SGHTA and CDR2 FQGNSA. The ends lost 5 bases at V and 4 bases at J; junction bases unmatched: 11. This CDR3 contains 16 residues. The CDR3 DNA follows: TGTGCCAGCAGCACCCGGACAGGGTTGAGGGCAGATACGCAGTATTTT. Translated, it gives CASSTRTGLRADTQYF.

The V gene is TRBV27, the J gene TRBJ1-1, with D possibly matching TRBD1 (5 bases). Germline lookup yields CDR1 MNHEY and CDR2 SMNVEV (reference sequence). V was shortened by 2 bases and J by 4 bases, with 17 bases between the two germline ends. This CDR3 region has 16 residues. The CDR3 spells CASSLTRGLGGTEAFF. In DNA form, the CDR3 reads TGTGCCAGCAGTTTAACCCGTGGCTTGGGGGGCACTGAAGCTTTCTTT.

The V and J genes are TRBV11-2 and TRBJ1-1; maybe TRBD1 (5 bases). The CDR3 is made up of 13 amino acids. Germline CDR1 is SGHAT and CDR2 is FQNNGV. Trimming removed 5 bases at V and 0 bases at J, with 7 bases between. The CDR3 spells CASSLDMNTEAFF. The CDR3, as DNA: TGTGCCAGCAGCCTGGACATGAACACTGAAGCTTTCTTT. The full variable domain, completed using reference TRBV11-2 and TRBJ1-1, is EAGVAQSPRYKIIEKRQSVAFWCNPISGHATLYWYQQILGQGPKLLIQFQNNGVVDDSQLPKDRFSAERLKGVDSTLKIQPAKLEDSAVYLCASSLDMNTEAFFGQGTRLTVV.